This is a list of T cell receptor beta chains from one sample in a study of beta chain features in type 1 diabetes. Assay used: immunoSEQ multiplex PCR; TCRdb lists only in-frame clones, some missing. The table has a few hundred thousand clones, roughly 16% seen once. Sequencing used naive CD4+ T cells from blood. These receptor sequences come from a woman between 18 and 30 years old in good health. The CDR3 runs from the conserved cysteine through the conserved F or W. The D gene is left open where the match is weak. Not every row has a clone size; where given, it reads once, few, many or a size class.

>TRBV28|NA|NA|TRBJ1-1
CASNPPRVGGTEAFF
TGTGCCAGCAACCCCCCGCGCGTGGGGGGCACTGAAGCTTTCTTT
>TRBV7-9|NA|NA|TRBJ1-2
CASAGQIYGYTF
TGTGCCAGCGCCGGACAGATCTATGGCTACACCTTC
>TRBV28|TRBD2|NA|TRBJ2-2
CASSRLAGVVNTGELFF
TGTGCCAGCAGCAGACTAGCGGGAGTGGTGAACACCGGGGAGCTGTTTTTT
>TRBV4-2|TRBD1|NA|TRBJ1-2
CASSTHRNRGRDYGYTF
TGTGCCAGCAGCACACACCGAAACAGGGGGCGCGACTATGGCTACACCTTC
>TRBV11-2|NA|NA|TRBJ2-6
CASSFSRSGANVLTF
TGTGCCAGCAGCTTCTCCCGCTCTGGGGCCAACGTCCTGACTTTC
>TRBV7-3|TRBD1|once|TRBJ2-3
CASSLGQGKNTQYF
TGTGCCAGCAGCTTGGGACAGGGAAAGAATACGCAGTATTTT
>TRBV27|TRBD1|few|TRBJ1-5
CASSLTGSQPQHF
TGTGCCAGCAGTTTGACAGGGTCTCAGCCCCAGCATTTT
>TRBV7-2|TRBD1|NA|TRBJ2-2
CASRFRGTGELFF
TGTGCCAGCAGATTCAGGGGGACCGGGGAGCTGTTTTTT
>TRBV5-1|TRBD1|NA|TRBJ1-4
CASSLKQGPEKLFF
TGCGCCAGCAGCTTGAAACAGGGGCCCGAAAAACTGTTTTTT
>TRBV19|TRBD1|few|TRBJ1-1
CASEDRRRAFF
TGTGCCAGTGAGGACAGGCGGCGAGCTTTCTTT
>TRBV5-1|TRBD1|NA|TRBJ2-1
CASSFRGRATYNEQFF
TGCGCCAGCAGCTTCAGGGGGCGAGCGACCTACAATGAGCAGTTCTTC
>TRBV30|TRBD2|NA|TRBJ2-1
CALSSLKGVAGEAYNEQFF
TGTGCCCTGTCCAGCTTAAAGGGGGTAGCGGGAGAAGCCTACAATGAGCAGTTCTTC
>TRBV20-1|NA|NA|TRBJ2-7
CSAIPYGEQYF
TGCAGTGCTATACCTTACGGGGAGCAGTACTTC
>TRBV7-2|NA|NA|TRBJ2-3
CASRQLDTQYF
TGTGCCAGCAGGCAACTAGATACGCAGTATTTT
>TRBV19|TRBD2|NA|TRBJ2-7
CASSYRLAGSPDYEQYF
TGTGCCAGTAGTTACCGACTAGCGGGATCTCCGGACTACGAGCAGTACTTC
>TRBV6-6|NA|NA|TRBJ2-7
CASTRGTGSPSYEQYF
TGTGCCAGCACAAGGGGAACAGGTTCTCCATCCTACGAGCAGTACTTC
>TRBV11-2|TRBD2|few|TRBJ2-1
CASSFPLGAGGYNEQFF
TGTGCCAGCAGCTTCCCTCTCGGGGCGGGAGGTTACAATGAGCAGTTCTTC
>TRBV5-1|NA|NA|TRBJ2-7
CASSEDNYYEQYF
TGCGCCAGCAGCGAGGACAATTACTACGAGCAGTACTTC
>TRBV4-3|NA|few|TRBJ2-6
CASSQDLRGSGANVLTF
TGCGCCAGCAGCCAAGATCTTAGGGGGTCGGGGGCCAACGTCCTGACTTTC
>TRBV30|TRBD1|NA|TRBJ1-2
CAWSVAPTGSDYGYTF
TGTGCCTGGAGTGTAGCCCCGACAGGGTCTGACTATGGCTACACCTTC
>TRBV6-1|NA|few|TRBJ2-3
CASSEALGGFTDTQYF
TGTGCCAGCAGTGAAGCACTAGGGGGTTTCACAGATACGCAGTATTTT
>TRBV2|NA|NA|TRBJ2-2
CASGTLTLHTGELFF
TGTGCCAGCGGAACCTTGACACTCCACACCGGGGAGCTGTTTTTT
>TRBV9|TRBD2|NA|TRBJ2-3
CATSSSGATDTQYF
TGTGCCACCTCCTCTAGCGGAGCCACAGATACGCAGTATTTT
>TRBV29-1|NA|NA|TRBJ2-3
CSVASGGTDTQYF
TGCAGCGTTGCTTCAGGGGGCACAGATACGCAGTATTTT
>TRBV30|NA|few|TRBJ2-2
CAWTQSGGELFF
TGTGCCTGGACCCAATCGGGCGGGGAGCTGTTTTTT
>TRBV15|TRBD2|NA|TRBJ2-7
CATSSLAGGVHEQYF
TGTGCCACCAGCAGCCTAGCGGGAGGAGTCCACGAGCAGTACTTC
>TRBV30|TRBD1|NA|TRBJ1-5
CAWSQGTGGNQPQHF
TGTGCCTGGAGTCAAGGGACAGGGGGTAATCAGCCCCAGCATTTT
>TRBV6-4|NA|NA|TRBJ1-2
CASGLPRYTF
TGTGCCAGCGGCCTGCCTCGCTACACCTTC
>TRBV9|TRBD1|NA|TRBJ1-2
CASSERTGADARGYTF
TGTGCCAGCAGCGAAAGGACAGGGGCTGATGCACGGGGCTACACCTTC
>TRBV15|NA|NA|TRBJ1-3
CATSRDPTSSGNTIYF
TGTGCCACCAGCAGAGATCCGACAAGCTCTGGAAACACCATATATTTT
>TRBV7-2|NA|few|TRBJ1-2
CASSSTGPYGYTF
TGTGCCAGCAGCTCGACAGGTCCCTACGGCTACACCTTC